The clone carrying this TCR beta chain has a handful of counts. This record comes from a study of T-cell reconstitution after alpha-beta-depleted transplantation in children. Unique molecular identifiers tagged the TCRbeta library. Using its own MiXCR run on the PCR reads, TCRdb lists one record per CDR3 protein. The table lists about 610,000 distinct CDR3 sequences, about 11% of them singletons. Germline CDR1 is DFQATT and CDR2 is SNEGSKA (reference sequence). V was cut by 3 bases and J by 3 bases, with 12 bases left in between. CDR3 length: 13 amino acids. This clonotype was sampled from a human donor who donated a stem cell graft to a child with acute myeloid leukemia. Material: PBMCs from the stem cell graft donor, obtained from the stem cell graft. The chain employs TRBV20-1 and TRBJ2-7; D is unresolved. Here the CDR3 DNA reads TGCAGTGCTAGTCTAGGGTTTGACTACGAGCAGTACTTC. Its protein is CSASLGFDYEQYF.